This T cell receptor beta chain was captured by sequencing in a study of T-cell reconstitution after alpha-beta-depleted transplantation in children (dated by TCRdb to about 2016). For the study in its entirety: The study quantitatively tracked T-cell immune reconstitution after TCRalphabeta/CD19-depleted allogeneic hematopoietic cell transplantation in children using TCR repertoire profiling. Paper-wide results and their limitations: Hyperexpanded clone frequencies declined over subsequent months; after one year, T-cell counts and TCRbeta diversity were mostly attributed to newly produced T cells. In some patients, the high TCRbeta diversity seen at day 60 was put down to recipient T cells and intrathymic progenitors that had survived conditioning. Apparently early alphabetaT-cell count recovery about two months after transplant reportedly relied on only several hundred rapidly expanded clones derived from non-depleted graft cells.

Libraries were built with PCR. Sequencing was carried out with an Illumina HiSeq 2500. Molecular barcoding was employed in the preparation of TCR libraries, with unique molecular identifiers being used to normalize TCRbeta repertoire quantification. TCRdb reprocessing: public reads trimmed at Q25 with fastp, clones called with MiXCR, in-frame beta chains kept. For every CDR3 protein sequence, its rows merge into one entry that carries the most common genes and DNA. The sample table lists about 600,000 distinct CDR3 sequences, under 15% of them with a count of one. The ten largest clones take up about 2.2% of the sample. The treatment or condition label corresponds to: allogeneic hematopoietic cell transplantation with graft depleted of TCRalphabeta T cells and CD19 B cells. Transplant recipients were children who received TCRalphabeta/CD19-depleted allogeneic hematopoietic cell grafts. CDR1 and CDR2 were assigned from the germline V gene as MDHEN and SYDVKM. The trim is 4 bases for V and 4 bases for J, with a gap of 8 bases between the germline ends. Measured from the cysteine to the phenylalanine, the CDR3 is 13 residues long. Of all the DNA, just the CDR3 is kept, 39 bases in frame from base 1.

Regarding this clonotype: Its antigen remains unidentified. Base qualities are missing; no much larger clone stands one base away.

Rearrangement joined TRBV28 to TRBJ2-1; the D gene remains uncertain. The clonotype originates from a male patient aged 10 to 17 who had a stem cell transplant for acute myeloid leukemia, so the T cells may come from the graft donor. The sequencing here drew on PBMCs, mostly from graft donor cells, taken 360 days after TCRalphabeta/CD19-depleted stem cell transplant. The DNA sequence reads TGTGCCAGCAGTTGGACGGCATACAATGAGCAGTTCTTC. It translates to CASSWTAYNEQFF.